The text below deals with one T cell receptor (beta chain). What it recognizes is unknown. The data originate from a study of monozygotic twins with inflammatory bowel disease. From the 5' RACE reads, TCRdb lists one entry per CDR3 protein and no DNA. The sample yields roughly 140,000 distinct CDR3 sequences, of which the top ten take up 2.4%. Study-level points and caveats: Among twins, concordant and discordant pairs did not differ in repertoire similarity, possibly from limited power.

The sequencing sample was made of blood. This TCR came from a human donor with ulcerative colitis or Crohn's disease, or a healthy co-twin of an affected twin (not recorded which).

CDR3: CSVPGQGYIQYF. The rearrangement uses TRBV29-1 and TRBJ2-4; TCRdb calls TRBD1, which cannot be checked without DNA. The CDR3 is 12 amino acids. Germline V gives CDR1 SQVTM, CDR2 ANQGSEA.